These 18 T cell receptor beta chains originate from one sample sequenced in a study of long-term antiretroviral therapy in people with HIV. The immunoSEQ assay was v3.0, run at survey level. Repertoires were generated with immunoSEQ multiplex PCR, while TCRdb's copy carries only in-frame clones and drops some. Here the sample spans 20,000 to 25,000 clones, 65% to 85% being singletons. The sample was unsorted PBMCs, taken around 1.7 years before starting antiretroviral therapy. All receptors come from a woman between 35 and 50 years old with HIV.

The chain employs TRBV19 and TRBJ2-7; D may be TRBD1 (5 bases). The CDR3 is made up of 14 amino acids. Germline CDR1 and CDR2: LNHDA and SQIVND (reference sequence). V was trimmed by 6 bases and J by 1 base, leaving 13 bases between them. The CDR3 nucleotides are TGTGCCAGTAGGATCAATAGGGGATCCTACGAGCAGTACTTC. Its translation is CASRINRGSYEQYF.

The chain couples TRBV5-1 to TRBJ2-4; D is unclear. The germline CDR1 and CDR2 sequences are SGHRS and YFSETQ. The length of the CDR3 is 15 residues. Trimming took 0 bases from V and 4 from J, leaving 11 bases between them. DNA of the CDR3: TGCGCCAGCAGCTTGGATCAGTCTTTAAAAAACATTCAGTACTTC. It translates to CASSLDQSLKNIQYF.

The CDR3 region is CATRGSLMSNYGYTF. The CDR3 DNA is TGTGCCACCAGGGGCAGCCTTATGTCTAACTATGGCTACACCTTC. This sequence joins TRBV6-5 and TRBJ1-2, with D possibly being TRBD1 (6 bases). With 10 bases removed from V and 0 bases from J, the gap between germline ends came to 18 bases. The CDR3 length is 15 residues. CDR1 and CDR2 from the germline V gene are MNHEY and SVGAGI.

This clone was seen more than once but under ten times. V gene TRBV2 combines with J gene TRBJ1-5; no clear D. Per the germline V gene, CDR1 is SNHLY and CDR2 is FYNNEI. V lost 7 bases to trimming and J lost 0 bases, with 13 bases between them. This CDR3 is built from 15 residues. The CDR3 sequence is CASNTDTYSNQPQHF. As DNA, the CDR3 is TGTGCCAGCAACACTGACACCTATAGCAATCAGCCCCAGCATTTT.

This clone was seen more than once but under ten times. This chain links TRBV14 with TRBJ1-6; tentative D call: TRBD1 (5 bases). The length of the CDR3 is 15 residues. Trimming cost V 3 bases and J 12 bases, with 18 bases left between them. CDR1 and CDR2 (germline): SGHDN, FVKESK. In nucleotides, the CDR3 is TGTGCCAGCAGCCAGAAAGTCAGGGAATGGAAACCCCTCCACTTT. This codes for CASSQKVREWKPLHF.

This clone occurred a few times. The chain links TRBV30 to TRBJ2-7, with 9 nucleotides matching TRBD1. V lost 8 bases and J lost 3; bases outside the gene matches: 5. The germline gives CDR1 GTSNPN, CDR2 SVGIG (reference sequence). The CDR3 loop spans 12 amino acids. CDR3 nucleotide sequence: TGTGCCGGGGGACAGGGAGACTACGAGCAGTACTTC. It codes for CAGGQGDYEQYF.

V and J are TRBV5-1 and TRBJ1-1; no firm D call. This CDR3 comprises 12 residues. Germline loops: CDR1 SGHRS, CDR2 YFSETQ. V was trimmed by 7 bases and J by 4 bases, leaving 11 bases between them. CDR3 residues: CASRDVITEAFF. The CDR3 DNA reads TGCGCCAGCCGGGATGTGATCACTGAAGCTTTCTTT.

This chain uses TRBV11-2 with TRBJ1-5; D unresolved. The CDR3 extends over 14 amino acids. Trimming left V 1 base short and J 3 bases short, with 7 bases between. Looked up from germline, CDR1 is SGHAT and CDR2 is FQNNGV. The CDR3 DNA is TGTGCCAGCAGCTTAGGGGGTACCAATCAGCCCCAGCATTTT. Residues: CASSLGGTNQPQHF.

V and J are TRBV13 and TRBJ2-7; 8 bases are shared with TRBD2. Trimming cost V 3 bases and J 0 bases; bases outside gene matches: 4. This CDR3 comprises 15 residues. The germline gives CDR1 PRHDT, CDR2 FYEKMQ (reference sequence). The CDR3 sequence is CASSFLTSVSYEQYF. The DNA for the CDR3 is TGTGCCAGCAGCTTTCTGACTAGCGTCTCCTACGAGCAGTACTTC. The variable domain in full, completed from reference TRBV13 and TRBJ2-7, reads AAGVIQSPRHLIKEKRETATLKCYPIPRHDTVYWYQQGPGQDPQFLISFYEKMQSDKGSIPDRFSAQQFSDYHSELNMSSLELGDSALYFCASSFLTSVSYEQYFGPGTRLTVT.

V usage is TRBV7-9 and J usage is TRBJ2-5, with TRBD1 identical over 8 bases. The CDR3 runs to 14 residues. With 5 bases clipped from V and 5 bases from J, the junction kept 7 bases outside the gene matches. Germline CDR1 SEHNR, CDR2 FQNEAQ (reference sequence). DNA of the CDR3: TGTGCCAGCAGCCTACGGACAGGGTTGGAGACCCAGTACTTC. It yields the protein CASSLRTGLETQYF.

This clone was picked up a small number of times. CDR3 protein: CASLGGNEQFF. The CDR3 DNA sequence: TGTGCCAGCCTGGGGGGCAATGAGCAGTTCTTC. V is TRBV11-3 and J is TRBJ2-1; D perhaps matches TRBD2 (6 bases). V was trimmed by 8 bases and J by 6 bases, leaving 8 bases between them. There are 11 residues in the CDR3. Germline CDR1 reads SGHNT; CDR2 reads YENEEA. Full variable domain (outside the CDR3, taken from reference TRBV11-3 and TRBJ2-1): EAGVVQSPRYKIIEKKQPVAFWCNPISGHNTLYWYLQNLGQGPELLIRYENEEAVDDSQLPKDRFSAERLKGVDSTLKIQPAELGDSAVYLCASLGGNEQFFGPGTRLTVL.

This clone occurred a few times. The chain uses TRBV7-9 and TRBJ2-7, with 9 bases lining up with TRBD2. The junction had 7 bases not matched to a gene; V was cut back by 6 bases and J by 1 base. From germline, CDR1 is SEHNR and CDR2 FQNEAQ (reference sequence). The CDR3 has 15 amino acids. The CDR3 nucleotides are TGTGCCAGCAGATCTAGCGGGATCGCTTCCTACGAGCAGTACTTC. Protein: CASRSSGIASYEQYF.

The chain carries TRBV10-3 and TRBJ1-2; D is uncertain. Germline loops: CDR1 ENHRY, CDR2 SYGVKD. The CDR3 is made up of 13 amino acids. V was cut by 3 bases and J by 4 bases, with 9 bases left in between. CDR3 amino acids: CAISDLPVYGYTF. CDR3 DNA sequence: TGTGCCATCAGTGATCTTCCCGTCTATGGCTACACCTTC.

This clone has only a few counts. The rearrangement uses TRBV4-1 and TRBJ2-7; TRBD2 might be the D (6 bases). Germline assignment: CDR1 MGHRA and CDR2 YSYEKL. V gave up 4 bases and J gave up 4 bases, with 14 bases separating them. The CDR3 has 14 residues. The CDR3 nucleotides are TGCGCCAGCAGCCCCAGTCTGGGGGGATACGAGCAGTACTTC. Its translation: CASSPSLGGYEQYF.

The table lists this clone with a count of one. V is TRBV30 and J is TRBJ2-5; 7 bases fit TRBD1. Germline CDR1 GTSNPN, CDR2 SVGIG (reference sequence). The length of the CDR3 is 14 residues. Trimming took 2 bases from V and 5 from J; bases not matched to a gene: 8. CDR3 in amino acids: CAWSIRQGWETQYF. The CDR3, as DNA: TGTGCCTGGAGTATACGACAGGGTTGGGAGACCCAGTACTTC.

The chain links TRBV30 to TRBJ2-7, with a weak D call TRBD1 (6 bases). Looked up from germline, CDR1 is GTSNPN and CDR2 is SVGIG (reference sequence). V lost 0 bases to trimming and J lost 6 bases, with 27 bases between them. This CDR3 has 18 residues. CDR3 sequence: CAWSVRLKKLGAPSEQYF. CDR3 nucleotide sequence: TGTGCCTGGAGTGTACGTTTGAAGAAATTGGGGGCTCCTTCCGAGCAGTACTTC.

The V call is TRBV15, the J call TRBJ1-1, with D tentatively TRBD1 (6 bases). The CDR3 runs to 17 residues. The ends were cut back, 0 bases at V and 6 bases at J, with 20 bases in the middle. Germline CDR1 is LNHNV and CDR2 is YYDKDF (reference sequence). The CDR3 nucleotides are TGTGCCACCAGCAGAGATAAGGGGGGTTGGAAGCTGGCTGAAGCTTTCTTT. The encoded protein is CATSRDKGGWKLAEAFF.

This chain links TRBV10-3 with TRBJ2-2; D uncertain. Trimming shortened V by 2 bases and J by 5 bases, and 15 bases separated the two germline ends. Germline CDR1 and CDR2: ENHRY and SYGVKD. CDR3 length: 16 residues. The CDR3 spells CAISESLLGGTGELFF. The CDR3 DNA follows: TGTGCCATCAGTGAGAGTTTGTTAGGCGGAACCGGGGAGCTGTTTTTT.